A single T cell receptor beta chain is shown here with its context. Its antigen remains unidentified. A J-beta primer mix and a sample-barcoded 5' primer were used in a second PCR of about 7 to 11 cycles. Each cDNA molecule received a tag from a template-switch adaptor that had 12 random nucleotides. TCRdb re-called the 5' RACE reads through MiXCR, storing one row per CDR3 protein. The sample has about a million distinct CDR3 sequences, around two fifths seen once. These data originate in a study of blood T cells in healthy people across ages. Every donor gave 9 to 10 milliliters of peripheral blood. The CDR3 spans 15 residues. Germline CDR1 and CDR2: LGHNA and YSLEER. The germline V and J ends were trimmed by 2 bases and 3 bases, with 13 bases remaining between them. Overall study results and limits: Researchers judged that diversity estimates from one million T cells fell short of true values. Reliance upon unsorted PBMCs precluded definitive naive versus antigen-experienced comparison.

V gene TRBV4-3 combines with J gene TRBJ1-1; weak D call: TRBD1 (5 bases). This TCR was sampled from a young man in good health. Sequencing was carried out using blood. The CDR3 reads CASSQSRGRDTEAFF. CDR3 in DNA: TGCGCCAGCAGCCAAAGTAGGGGACGCGACACTGAAGCTTTCTTT.